This TCR beta chain is drawn from a study of patients and donors after allogeneic stem cell transplantation. This clonotype was observed many times. Per the germline V gene, CDR1 is MNHNS and CDR2 is SASEGT. The V end lost 6 bases, the J end lost 7 bases, and 13 bases lay between the germline ends. There are 14 residues in the CDR3. In TCRdb, the RT-PCR reads were re-called with MiXCR into one record per CDR3 protein. Among about 230,000 distinct CDR3 sequences, roughly 13% were seen once, and the ten largest hold about 9.9%. The genes are TRBV6-1 and TRBJ1-6; the D gene is possibly TRBD1 (6 bases). The sample was blood, either unsorted or a sorted T cell fraction (not recorded which). The TCR comes from a human donor who was either an allogeneic HSCT recipient or a stem cell or donor lymphocyte infusion donor (not recorded which). It is not recorded whose cells these are; they may come from a transplant donor. In DNA, the CDR3 is TGTGCCAGCAGACAGGGTGGGGGGAATTCACCCCTCCACTTT. The encoded protein is CASRQGGGNSPLHF.